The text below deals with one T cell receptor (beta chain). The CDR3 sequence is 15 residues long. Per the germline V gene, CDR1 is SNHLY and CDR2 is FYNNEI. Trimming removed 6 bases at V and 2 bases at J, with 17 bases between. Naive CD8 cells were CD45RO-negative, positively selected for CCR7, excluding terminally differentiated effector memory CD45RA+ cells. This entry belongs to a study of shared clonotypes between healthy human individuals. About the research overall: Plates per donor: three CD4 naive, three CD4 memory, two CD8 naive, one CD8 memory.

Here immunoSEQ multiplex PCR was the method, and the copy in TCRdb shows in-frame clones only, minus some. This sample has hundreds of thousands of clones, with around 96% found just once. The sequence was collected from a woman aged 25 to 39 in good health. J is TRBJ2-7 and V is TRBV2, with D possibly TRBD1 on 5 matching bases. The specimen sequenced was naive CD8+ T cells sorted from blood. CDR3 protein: CASSGQSRKTYEQYF. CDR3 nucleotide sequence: TGTGCCAGCAGCGGACAATCCAGGAAAACCTACGAGCAGTACTTC.